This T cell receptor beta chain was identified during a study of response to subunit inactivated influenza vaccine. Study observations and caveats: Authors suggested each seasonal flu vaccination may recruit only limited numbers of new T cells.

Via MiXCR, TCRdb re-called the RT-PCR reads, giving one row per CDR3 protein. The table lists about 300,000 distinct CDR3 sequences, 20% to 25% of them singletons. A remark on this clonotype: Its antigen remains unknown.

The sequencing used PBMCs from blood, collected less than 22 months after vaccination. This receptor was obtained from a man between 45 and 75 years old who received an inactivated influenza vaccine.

CDR3: CASRRGQGASGELFF. CDR3 DNA sequence: TGTGCCAGCAGACGGGGACAGGGGGCTAGCGGGGAGCTGTTTTTT. The V gene is TRBV11-2, the J gene TRBJ2-2; 12 positions match TRBD1. Germline CDR1 SGHAT, CDR2 FQNNGV. The CDR3 covers 15 residues. V trimming: 6 bases; J trimming: 7 bases; junction bases outside the gene matches: 6. Full variable domain (missing parts from reference TRBV11-2 and TRBJ2-2): EAGVAQSPRYKIIEKRQSVAFWCNPISGHATLYWYQQILGQGPKLLIQFQNNGVVDDSQLPKDRFSAERLKGVDSTLKIQPAKLEDSAVYLCASRRGQGASGELFFGEGSRLTVL.